This T cell receptor beta chain was found in a study of blood T cell repertoires in COVID-19. As for the study in general: From T cells, B-cell-depleted T cells, or PBMCs came the material, which was cDNA or gDNA.

In the source study's methods: Researchers report that nucleated cell counts were estimated from reference gene primer amplification. TCRdb's copy holds only in-frame clones and misses some; the assay was immunoSEQ multiplex PCR. V, J and clone size are taken as reported in that table, and D and trimming were inferred from the DNA itself. The repertoire includes 60,000 to 85,000 clones, roughly nine tenths of them detected once, and around 5% sits in the top ten. The receptor was derived from a woman aged 45-59 years with active COVID-19. Sequencing used peripheral blood.

CDR3 loop: CAWRQSYGYTF. For the CDR3, the DNA is TGTGCCTGGCGACAGAGCTATGGCTACACCTTC. This chain uses TRBV30 with TRBJ1-2, with D maybe TRBD1 (5 bases). The V end lost 5 bases, the J end lost 4 bases, and 8 bases lay between the germline ends. CDR1 is GTSNPN, CDR2 SVGIG, per germline (reference sequence). The CDR3 contains 11 residues.